Below are 13 T cell receptor beta chains sequenced from a single sample in a study of blood T cell repertoires in COVID-19. Measured with immunoSEQ multiplex PCR; TCRdb has only the in-frame clones, and not every one. The table includes some 410,000 clones, around 87% detected once. Sequencing used PBMCs or T cells enriched from blood (not recorded which). These TCRs come from a woman aged 30 to 39 with acute COVID-19.

The chain is built from TRBV30 and TRBJ1-1, with D hard to call. This CDR3 comprises 10 residues. Trimming left V 1 base short and J 9 bases short, with 6 bases between. The germline V gene has CDR1 GTSNPN and CDR2 SVGIG (reference sequence). The chain's CDR3 is CAWSGAKAFF. The CDR3 bases are TGTGCCTGGAGTGGCGCAAAAGCTTTCTTT.

The chain has TRBV19 and TRBJ1-6; D uncertain. CDR1 and CDR2 from the germline V gene are LNHDA and SQIVND (reference sequence). The CDR3 has 16 residues. The V end was cut by 3 bases, the J end by 0 bases, with 9 bases between. DNA of the CDR3: TGTGCCAGTAGTATGGCGTACAGCTCCTATAATTCACCCCTCCACTTT. Its translation is CASSMAYSSYNSPLHF.

This chain uses TRBV7-9 with TRBJ2-2; 7 bases are a match to TRBD1. V dropped 2 bases and J dropped 7; count of bases not matched to a gene: 10. From germline, CDR1 is SEHNR and CDR2 FQNEAQ (reference sequence). The CDR3 length is 16 residues. CDR3 sequence: CASSLLKGAIDGELFF. The CDR3 coding sequence is TGTGCCAGCAGCTTATTAAAGGGGGCGATCGACGGGGAGCTGTTTTTT.

The chain links TRBV6-5 to TRBJ2-5; D may be TRBD1 (6 bases). This CDR3 contains 15 residues. The germline gives CDR1 MNHEY, CDR2 SVGAGI. V dropped 4 bases and J dropped 1 base, with 13 bases sitting between them. The CDR3 region is CASSSPGDGQETQYF. CDR3 DNA sequence: TGTGCCAGCAGTTCCCCAGGGGACGGCCAAGAGACCCAGTACTTC.

J is TRBJ2-3 and V is TRBV5-1; 10 bases are shared with TRBD2. Unmatched junction bases numbered 4, after V lost 3 bases and J lost 0 bases. Germline V gene sequence: CDR1 SGHRS, CDR2 YFSETQ. This CDR3 spans 16 amino acids. CDR3 in amino acids: CASSSGLAESTDTQYF. The DNA of the CDR3 is TGCGCCAGCAGCTCCGGACTAGCGGAGAGCACAGATACGCAGTATTTT.

This clone was counted once. The chain is built from TRBV24-1 and TRBJ2-1; TRBD2 aligns across 10 bases. The CDR3 loop spans 16 amino acids. J was trimmed by 6 bases and V by 3 bases; bases with no gene match: 7. CDR1 is KGHDR, CDR2 SFDVKD, per germline. CDR3 region: CATSDGAGGPINEQFF. In DNA form, the CDR3 reads TGTGCCACCAGTGATGGAGCGGGGGGGCCCATCAATGAGCAGTTCTTC.

Worth noting for this clone: This sample also contains other DNA sequences that code for the same CDR3. This sequence joins TRBV12-3 or TRBV12-4 and TRBJ1-2, with a weak D call TRBD1 (6 bases). This CDR3 is 13 amino acids long. V was pared by 5 bases and J by 2 bases, with 9 bases between. For the CDR3, the DNA is TGTGCCAGCAGTCTACAGGGAAACTATGGCTACACCTTC. It translates to CASSLQGNYGYTF.

The chain couples TRBV12-5 to TRBJ2-7; D is undetermined. V was pared by 5 bases and J by 0 bases, with 11 bases between. Germline V gives CDR1 LGHNT, CDR2 FRNRAP. This CDR3 contains 14 residues. CDR3 loop: CASGGVYNSYEQYF. The DNA for the CDR3 is TGTGCTAGTGGTGGAGTGTACAACTCCTACGAGCAGTACTTC.

J is TRBJ2-1 and V is TRBV7-3, with D maybe TRBD1 (5 bases). The CDR3 contains 13 residues. The germline CDR1 and CDR2 sequences are SGHTA and FQGTGA. The ends were cut back, 5 bases at V and 4 bases at J, with 9 bases in the middle. The DNA for the CDR3 is TGTGCCAGCAGCCTCGACAGATACAATGAGCAGTTCTTC. This gives the protein CASSLDRYNEQFF.

The chain uses TRBV18 and TRBJ2-1, with 9 nucleotides matching TRBD2. The CDR3 has 14 residues. CDR1 KGHSH and CDR2 LQKENI come from the germline V gene. V trimming: 3 bases; J trimming: 6 bases; junction bases outside the gene matches: 3. CDR3 in amino acids: CASSPGLALNEQFF. The CDR3 DNA reads TGTGCCAGCTCACCGGGACTAGCCCTCAATGAGCAGTTCTTC.

The chain recombines TRBV2 with TRBJ1-1; a weak D match, TRBD1 (6 bases). V lost 3 bases to trimming and J lost 5 bases, with 13 bases between them. The germline CDR1 and CDR2 sequences are SNHLY and FYNNEI. The CDR3 spans 14 residues. CDR3 DNA: TGTGCCAGCAGTGACAGGGGATACGGGACTGAAGCTTTCTTT. Its protein is CASSDRGYGTEAFF.

The J gene is TRBJ2-5, the V gene TRBV18; D gene unclear. Germline lookup yields CDR1 KGHSH and CDR2 LQKENI. V was shortened by 1 base and J by 1 base, with 13 bases between the two germline ends. The CDR3 has 16 amino acids. The CDR3 DNA is TGTGCCAGCTCACCACTAGCCGGCGGCCTCCAAGAGACCCAGTACTTC. It codes for CASSPLAGGLQETQYF.

About this clone itself: Germline is not matched at one junction end, which may reflect a read error. The chain links TRBV7-9 to TRBJ2-7; D is possibly TRBD2 (5 bases). This CDR3 region has 12 residues. Per the germline V gene, CDR1 is SEHNR and CDR2 is FQNEAQ (reference sequence). The DNA of the CDR3 is TGTGCCAGCAGCTTAGGCCAAGAGAGCCGGGGCTTC. The encoded protein is CASSLGQESRGF. Supplemented by reference TRBV7-9 and TRBJ2-7, the full variable domain reads DTGVSQNPRHKITKRGQNVTFRCDPISEHNRLYWYRQTLGQGPEFLTYFQNEAQLEKSRLLSDRFSAERPKGSFSTLEIQRTEQGDSAMYLCASSLGQESRGFGPGTRLTVT.